This T cell receptor beta chain was sequenced in a study of circulating CD8 cells and anti-PD-1 response in melanoma. Background on the study: Anti-PD-1 was first-line therapy for about 50% of the 13 patients. Complete or partial response defined responders; stable or progressive disease, non-responders. Overall study results and limits: At M1, fewer than 8% of TRB clonotypes appeared in multiple subsets. Diversity ranked highest in DNEG and lowest in TIGIT subsets.

Live CD3+CD8+TCRalphabeta+ cells were sorted into four subsets by PD-1 and/or TIGIT. This clonotype qualifies as large. Its antigen is not known. Germline V gene data show CDR1 as LNHDA and CDR2 as SQIVND (reference sequence). V was trimmed by 5 bases and J by 11 bases, leaving 18 bases between them. The CDR3 is 13 residues long. Using around 15 ng of total RNA, TCR libraries were made with the QIAseq Immune Repertoire TCR panel. MiXCR, applied by TCRdb to the reads, yields one record per CDR3 protein. This table has around 440 distinct CDR3 sequences, 9% to 10% appearing once. This specimen consisted of CD8+ T cells from PBMCs, obtained at baseline or after one month of anti-PD-1 therapy (not recorded which). This TCR was recovered from a human donor with melanoma. The chain has TRBV19 and TRBJ1-1; TRBD1 might be the D (5 bases). The CDR3 region is CASSHPWGLGAFF. CDR3 DNA sequence: TGTGCCAGTAGTCATCCGTGGGGCTTGGGTGCTTTCTTT.